This T cell receptor (beta chain) stems from a study of control samples from healthy donors and cancer patients. Using immunoSEQ multiplex PCR, the repertoire was profiled, and TCRdb retains in-frame clones only, with some absent. The sample has some 150,000 clones; about 90% are singletons. The CDR3 is made up of 11 amino acids. Per the germline V gene, CDR1 is SGHTA and CDR2 is FQGNSA. To note about this clone: The junction departs from the called germline gene at one end, perhaps through a read error.

Material for sequencing was blood. The chain recombines TRBV7-2 with TRBJ2-4; tentatively, D is TRBD1 (5 bases). The TCR was taken from a man aged 18 to 29 in good health. DNA for the CDR3: TGTGCCAGCAGCTTAGATAACAGGCTTTTCTTC. Translation gives CASSLDNRLFF.